The sample holds many counts of the clone carrying this T cell receptor beta chain. Its cognate antigen is unknown. The data belong to a study of T cells in Graves' hyperthyroidism and ophthalmopathy. From RNA transcripts, TCR beta CDR3 regions were amplified. With the HTBI primer set, the TCR CDR3 went through a first round of RT-PCR. TCRdb reanalysed the multiplex PCR reads using MiXCR and keeps one entry per CDR3 protein. The sample consists of hundreds of thousands of distinct CDR3 sequences, about two fifths of them appearing once. CDR1 and CDR2 (germline): MNHNY, SVGAGI (reference sequence). With 0 bases clipped from V and 5 bases from J, the junction kept 3 bases outside the gene matches. This CDR3 is built from 14 residues. Overall study findings and caveats: In blood, most of the thyroid clonotypes expanded above 0.001 were also present.

Sequenced sample: blood. The sequence was collected from a man aged 18 to 29 with Graves' hyperthyroidism. The gene calls are TRBV6-6 and TRBJ1-2, with 7 bases matching TRBD1. The CDR3 bases are TGTGCCAGCAGTTACTCTGGGACAGCTTATGGCTACACCTTC. Residues: CASSYSGTAYGYTF.